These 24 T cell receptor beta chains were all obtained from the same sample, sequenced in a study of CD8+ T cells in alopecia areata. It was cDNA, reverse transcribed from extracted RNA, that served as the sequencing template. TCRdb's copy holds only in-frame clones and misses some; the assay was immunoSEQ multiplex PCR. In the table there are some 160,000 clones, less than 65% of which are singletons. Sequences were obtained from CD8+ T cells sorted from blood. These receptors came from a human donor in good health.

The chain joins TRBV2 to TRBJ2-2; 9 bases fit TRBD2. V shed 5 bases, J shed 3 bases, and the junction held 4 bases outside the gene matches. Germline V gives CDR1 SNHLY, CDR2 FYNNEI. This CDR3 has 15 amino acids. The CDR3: CASSSIAGDTGELFF. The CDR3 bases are TGTGCCAGCAGTTCCATAGCGGGAGACACCGGGGAGCTGTTTTTT.

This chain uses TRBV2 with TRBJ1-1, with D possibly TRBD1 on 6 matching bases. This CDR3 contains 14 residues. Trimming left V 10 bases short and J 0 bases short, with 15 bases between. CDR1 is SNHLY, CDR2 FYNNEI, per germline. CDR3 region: CATGTKILNTEAFF. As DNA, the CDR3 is TGTGCCACCGGGACAAAGATTTTGAACACTGAAGCTTTCTTT.

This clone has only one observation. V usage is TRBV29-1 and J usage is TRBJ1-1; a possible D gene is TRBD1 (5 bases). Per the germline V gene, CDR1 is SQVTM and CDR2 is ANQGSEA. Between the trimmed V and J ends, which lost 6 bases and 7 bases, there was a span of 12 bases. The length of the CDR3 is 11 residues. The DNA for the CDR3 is TGCAGCGTAAGGGACGGGGATGAAGCTTTCTTT. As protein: CSVRDGDEAFF.

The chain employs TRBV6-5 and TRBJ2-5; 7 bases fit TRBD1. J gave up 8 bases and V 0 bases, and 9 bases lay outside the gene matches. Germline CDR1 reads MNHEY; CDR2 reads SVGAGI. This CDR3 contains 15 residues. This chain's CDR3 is CASSYSGTAGATQYF. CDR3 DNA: TGTGCCAGCAGTTACTCGGGGACAGCTGGGGCTACCCAGTACTTC.

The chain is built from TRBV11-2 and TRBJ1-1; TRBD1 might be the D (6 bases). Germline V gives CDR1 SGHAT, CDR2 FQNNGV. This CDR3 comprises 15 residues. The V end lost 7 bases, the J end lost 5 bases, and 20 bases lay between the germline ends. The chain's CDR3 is CASTNIRGVETEAFF. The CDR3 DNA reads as TGTGCCAGCACGAATATCAGGGGAGTAGAAACTGAAGCTTTCTTT.

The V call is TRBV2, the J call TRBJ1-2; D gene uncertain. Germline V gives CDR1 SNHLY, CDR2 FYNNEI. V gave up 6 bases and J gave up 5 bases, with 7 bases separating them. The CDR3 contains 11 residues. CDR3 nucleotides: TGTGCCAGCAGGGTACGGTATGGCTACACCTTC. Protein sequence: CASRVRYGYTF.

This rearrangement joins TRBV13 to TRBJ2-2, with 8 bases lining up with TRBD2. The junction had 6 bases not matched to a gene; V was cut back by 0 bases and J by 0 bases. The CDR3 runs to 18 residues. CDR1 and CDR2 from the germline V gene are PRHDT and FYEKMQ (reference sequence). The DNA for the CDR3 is TGTGCCAGCAGCTTAGGCCTAGCGGGTGCATCGAACACCGGGGAGCTGTTTTTT. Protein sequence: CASSLGLAGASNTGELFF.

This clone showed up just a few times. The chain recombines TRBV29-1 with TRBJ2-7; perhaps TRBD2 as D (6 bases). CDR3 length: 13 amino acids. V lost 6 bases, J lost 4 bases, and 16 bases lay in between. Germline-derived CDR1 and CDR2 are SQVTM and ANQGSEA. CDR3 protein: CSVRERNSYEQYF. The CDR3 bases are TGCAGCGTGCGGGAACGGAATTCTTACGAGCAGTACTTC.

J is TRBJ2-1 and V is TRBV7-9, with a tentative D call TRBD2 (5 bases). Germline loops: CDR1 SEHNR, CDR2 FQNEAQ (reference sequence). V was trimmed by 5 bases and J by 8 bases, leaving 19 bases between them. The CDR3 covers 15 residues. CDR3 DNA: TGTGCCAGCAGCCAAGAGCGGAGGCCCTGGGATGAGCAGTTCTTC. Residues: CASSQERRPWDEQFF. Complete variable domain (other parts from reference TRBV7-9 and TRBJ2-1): DTGVSQNPRHKITKRGQNVTFRCDPISEHNRLYWYRQTLGQGPEFLTYFQNEAQLEKSRLLSDRFSAERPKGSFSTLEIQRTEQGDSAMYLCASSQERRPWDEQFFGPGTRLTVL.

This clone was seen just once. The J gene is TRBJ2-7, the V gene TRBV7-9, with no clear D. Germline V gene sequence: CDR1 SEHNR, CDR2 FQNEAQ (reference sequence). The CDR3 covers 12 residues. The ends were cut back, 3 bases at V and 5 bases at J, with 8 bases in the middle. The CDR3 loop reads CASSLSNNEQYF. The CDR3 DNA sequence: TGTGCCAGCAGCTTGTCCAACAACGAGCAGTACTTC.

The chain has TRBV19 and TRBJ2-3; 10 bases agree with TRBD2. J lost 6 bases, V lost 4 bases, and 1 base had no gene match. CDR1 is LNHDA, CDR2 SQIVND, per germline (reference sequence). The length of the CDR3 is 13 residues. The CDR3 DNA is TGTGCCAGTAGTACGGGACTAGCGGATACGCAGTATTTT. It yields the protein CASSTGLADTQYF. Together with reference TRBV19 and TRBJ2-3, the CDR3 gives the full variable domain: DGGITQSPKYLFRKEGQNVTLSCEQNLNHDAMYWYRQDPGQGLRLIYYSQIVNDFQKGDIAEGYSVSREKKESFPLTVTSAQKNPTAFYLCASSTGLADTQYFGPGTRLTVL.

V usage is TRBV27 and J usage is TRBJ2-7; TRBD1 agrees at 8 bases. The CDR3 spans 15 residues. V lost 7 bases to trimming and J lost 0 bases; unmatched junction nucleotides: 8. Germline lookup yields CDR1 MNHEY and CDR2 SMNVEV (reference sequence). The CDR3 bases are TGTGCCAGCATCAAATGGACAGGGAGCTCCTACGAGCAGTACTTC. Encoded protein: CASIKWTGSSYEQYF.

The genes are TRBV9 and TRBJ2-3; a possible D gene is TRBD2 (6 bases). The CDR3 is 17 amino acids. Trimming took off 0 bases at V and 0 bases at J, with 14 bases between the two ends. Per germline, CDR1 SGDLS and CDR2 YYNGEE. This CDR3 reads CASSVEAGGGSTDTQYF. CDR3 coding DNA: TGTGCCAGCAGCGTAGAGGCCGGCGGAGGGAGCACAGATACGCAGTATTTT.

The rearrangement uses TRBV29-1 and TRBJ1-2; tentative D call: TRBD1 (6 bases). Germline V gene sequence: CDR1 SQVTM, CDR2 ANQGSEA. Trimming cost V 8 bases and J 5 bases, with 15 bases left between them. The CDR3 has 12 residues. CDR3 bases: TGCAGCCCATGGGACACAGAGTATGGCTACACCTTC. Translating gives CSPWDTEYGYTF.

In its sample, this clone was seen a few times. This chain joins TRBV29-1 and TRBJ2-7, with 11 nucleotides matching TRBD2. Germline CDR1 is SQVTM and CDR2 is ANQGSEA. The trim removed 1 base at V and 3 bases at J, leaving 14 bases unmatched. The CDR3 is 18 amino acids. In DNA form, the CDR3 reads TGCAGCGTTGAAGGAATACTAGCGGGAGACAAGGTTGGCTACGAGCAGTACTTC. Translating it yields CSVEGILAGDKVGYEQYF.

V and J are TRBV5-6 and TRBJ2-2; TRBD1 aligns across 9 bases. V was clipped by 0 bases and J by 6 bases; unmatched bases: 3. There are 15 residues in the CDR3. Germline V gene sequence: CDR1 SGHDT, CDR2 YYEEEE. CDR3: CASSLEGQGPGELFF. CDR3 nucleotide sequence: TGTGCCAGCAGCTTGGAAGGACAGGGGCCCGGGGAGCTGTTTTTT.

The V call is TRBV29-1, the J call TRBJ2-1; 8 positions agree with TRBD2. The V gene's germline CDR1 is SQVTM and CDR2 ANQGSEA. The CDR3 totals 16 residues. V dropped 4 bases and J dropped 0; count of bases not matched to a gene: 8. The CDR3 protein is CSVGGLSGSSYNEQFF. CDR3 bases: TGCAGCGTTGGAGGACTAAGCGGGAGCTCCTACAATGAGCAGTTCTTC.

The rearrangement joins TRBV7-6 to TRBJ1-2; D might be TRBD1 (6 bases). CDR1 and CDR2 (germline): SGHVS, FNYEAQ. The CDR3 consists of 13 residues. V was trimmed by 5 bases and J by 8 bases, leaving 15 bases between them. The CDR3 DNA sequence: TGTGCCAGCAGCCCAGGGGTTAGGAGAGGCTACACCTTC. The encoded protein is CASSPGVRRGYTF.

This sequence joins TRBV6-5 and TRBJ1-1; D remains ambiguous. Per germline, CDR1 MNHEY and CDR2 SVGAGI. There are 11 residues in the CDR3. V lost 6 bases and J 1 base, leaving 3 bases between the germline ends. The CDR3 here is CASRANTEAFF. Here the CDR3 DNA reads TGTGCCAGCAGAGCGAACACTGAAGCTTTCTTT.

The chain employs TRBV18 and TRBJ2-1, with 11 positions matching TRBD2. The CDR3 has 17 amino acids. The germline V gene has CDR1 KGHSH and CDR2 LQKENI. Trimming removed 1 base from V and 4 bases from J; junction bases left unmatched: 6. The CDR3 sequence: CASSPRASGRFYNEQFF. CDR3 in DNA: TGTGCCAGCTCACCACGGGCTAGCGGGAGGTTTTACAATGAGCAGTTCTTC.

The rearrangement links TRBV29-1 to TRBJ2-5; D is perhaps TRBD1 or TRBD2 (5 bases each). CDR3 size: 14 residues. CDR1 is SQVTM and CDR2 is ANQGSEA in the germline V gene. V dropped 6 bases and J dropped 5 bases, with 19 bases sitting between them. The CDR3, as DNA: TGCAGCGTAGAACCGGGACCCCAGCTGGAGACCCAGTACTTC. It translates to CSVEPGPQLETQYF.

The DNA for the CDR3 is TGTGCCAGCAGCCCCCAGGGGCGGCACGAGCAGTACTTC. Translated, it gives CASSPQGRHEQYF. This rearrangement joins TRBV7-9 to TRBJ2-7, with D possibly matching TRBD1 (6 bases). From germline, CDR1 is SEHNR and CDR2 FQNEAQ (reference sequence). V was trimmed by 5 bases and J by 5 bases, leaving 13 bases between them. The CDR3 extends over 13 amino acids.

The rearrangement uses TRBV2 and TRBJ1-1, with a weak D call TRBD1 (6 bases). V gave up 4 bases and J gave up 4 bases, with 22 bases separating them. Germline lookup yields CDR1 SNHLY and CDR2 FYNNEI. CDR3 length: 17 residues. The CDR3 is CASSALGGLTGSTEAFF. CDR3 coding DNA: TGTGCCAGCAGTGCTTTGGGGGGCTTAACAGGGAGCACTGAAGCTTTCTTT.

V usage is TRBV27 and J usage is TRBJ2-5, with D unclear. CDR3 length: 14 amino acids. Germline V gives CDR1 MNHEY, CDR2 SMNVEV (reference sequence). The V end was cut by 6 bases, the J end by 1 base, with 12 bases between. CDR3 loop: CASSLAYTQETQYF. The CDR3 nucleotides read TGTGCCAGCAGCCTTGCATACACCCAAGAGACCCAGTACTTC.